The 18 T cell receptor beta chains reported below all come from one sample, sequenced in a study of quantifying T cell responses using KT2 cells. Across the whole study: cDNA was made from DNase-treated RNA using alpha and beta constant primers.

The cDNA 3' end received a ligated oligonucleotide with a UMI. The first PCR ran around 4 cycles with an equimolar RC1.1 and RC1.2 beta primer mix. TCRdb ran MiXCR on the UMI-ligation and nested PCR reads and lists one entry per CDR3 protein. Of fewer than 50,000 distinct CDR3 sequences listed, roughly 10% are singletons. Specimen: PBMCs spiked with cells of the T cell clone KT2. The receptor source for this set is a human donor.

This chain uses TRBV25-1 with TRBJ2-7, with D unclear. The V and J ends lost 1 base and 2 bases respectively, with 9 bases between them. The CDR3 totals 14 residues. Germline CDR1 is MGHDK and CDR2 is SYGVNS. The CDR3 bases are TGTGCCAGCAGTGAATTTGGCACCCCCTACGAGCAGTACTTC. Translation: CASSEFGTPYEQYF.

The CDR3 here is CASSEGGGGAFYEQYF. The DNA of the CDR3 is TGTGCCAGCAGTGAAGGAGGCGGGGGGGCCTTCTACGAGCAGTACTTC. J is TRBJ2-7 and V is TRBV6-1; 9 bases are shared with TRBD2. Trimming at V came to 1 base and at J to 3 bases, leaving 7 bases not matched to a gene. CDR1 is MNHNS and CDR2 is SASEGT in the germline V gene. The CDR3 extends over 16 amino acids.

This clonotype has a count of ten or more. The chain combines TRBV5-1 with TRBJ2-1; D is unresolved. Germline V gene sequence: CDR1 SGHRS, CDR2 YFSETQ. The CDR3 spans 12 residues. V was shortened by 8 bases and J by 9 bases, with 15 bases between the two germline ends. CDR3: CASALGAAEQFF. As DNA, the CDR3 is TGCGCCAGTGCCTTGGGCGCCGCTGAGCAGTTCTTC.

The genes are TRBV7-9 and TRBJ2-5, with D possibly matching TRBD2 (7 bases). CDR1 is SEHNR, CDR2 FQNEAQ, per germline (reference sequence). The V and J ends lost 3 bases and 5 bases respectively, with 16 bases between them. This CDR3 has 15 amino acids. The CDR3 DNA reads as TGTGCCAGCAGCTTGAGTGGGGGGGCCCGCGAGACCCAGTACTTC. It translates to CASSLSGGARETQYF.

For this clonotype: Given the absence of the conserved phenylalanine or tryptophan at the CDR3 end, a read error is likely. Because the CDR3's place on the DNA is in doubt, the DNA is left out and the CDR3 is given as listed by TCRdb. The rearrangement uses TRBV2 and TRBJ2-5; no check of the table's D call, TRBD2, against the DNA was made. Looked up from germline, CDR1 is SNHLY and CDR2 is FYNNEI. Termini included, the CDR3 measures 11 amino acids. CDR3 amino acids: CASRELAGPRL.

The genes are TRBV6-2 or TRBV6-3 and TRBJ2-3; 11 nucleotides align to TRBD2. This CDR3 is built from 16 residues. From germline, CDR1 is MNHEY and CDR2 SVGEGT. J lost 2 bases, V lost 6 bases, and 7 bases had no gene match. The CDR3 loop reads CASRLAGALSTDTQYF. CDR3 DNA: TGTGCCAGCAGACTAGCGGGAGCCCTTTCCACAGATACGCAGTATTTT.

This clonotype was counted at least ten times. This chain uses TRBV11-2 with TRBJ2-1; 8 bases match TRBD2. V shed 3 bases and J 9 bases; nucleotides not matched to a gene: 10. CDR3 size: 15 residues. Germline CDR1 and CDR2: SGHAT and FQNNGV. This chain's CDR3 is CASSFVAGGPGEQFF. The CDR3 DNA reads TGTGCCAGCAGCTTCGTCGCGGGGGGACCAGGTGAGCAGTTCTTC.

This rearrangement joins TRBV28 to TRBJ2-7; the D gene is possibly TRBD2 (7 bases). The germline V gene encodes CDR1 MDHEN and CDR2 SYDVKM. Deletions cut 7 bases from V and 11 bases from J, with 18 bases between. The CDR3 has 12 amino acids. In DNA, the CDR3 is TGTGCCAGCAACTCTCGGGGGGCGAAGGAGTACTTC. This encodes CASNSRGAKEYF. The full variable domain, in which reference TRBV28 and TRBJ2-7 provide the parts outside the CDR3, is DVKVTQSSRYLVKRTGEKVFLECVQDMDHENMFWYRQDPGLGLRLIYFSYDVKMKEKGDIPEGYSVSREKKERFSLILESASTNQTSMYLCASNSRGAKEYFGPGTRLTVT.

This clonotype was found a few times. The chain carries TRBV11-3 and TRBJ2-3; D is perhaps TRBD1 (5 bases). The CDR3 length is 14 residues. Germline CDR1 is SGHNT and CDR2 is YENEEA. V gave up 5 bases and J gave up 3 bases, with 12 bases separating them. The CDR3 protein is CASSEQGSTDTQYF. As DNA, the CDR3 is TGTGCCAGCAGCGAGCAGGGCTCTACAGATACGCAGTATTTT.

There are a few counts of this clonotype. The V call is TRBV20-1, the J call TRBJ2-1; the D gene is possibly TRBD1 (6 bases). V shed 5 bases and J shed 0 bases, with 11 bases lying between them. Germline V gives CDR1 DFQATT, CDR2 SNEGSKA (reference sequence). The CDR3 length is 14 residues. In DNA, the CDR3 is TGCAGTGCTGGCTCAGGGGTCTCCTACAATGAGCAGTTCTTC. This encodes CSAGSGVSYNEQFF.

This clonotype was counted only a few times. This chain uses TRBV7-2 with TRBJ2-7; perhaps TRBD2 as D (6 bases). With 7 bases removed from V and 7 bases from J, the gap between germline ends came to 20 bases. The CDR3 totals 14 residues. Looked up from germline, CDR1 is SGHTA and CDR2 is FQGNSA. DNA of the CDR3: TGTGCCAGCACCCCTGCCGGGAGACCAAGAGAGCAGTACTTC. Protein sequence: CASTPAGRPREQYF. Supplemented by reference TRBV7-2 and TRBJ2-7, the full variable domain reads GAGVSQSPSNKVTEKGKDVELRCDPISGHTALYWYRQSLGQGLEFLIYFQGNSAPDKSGLPSDRFSAERTGGSVSTLTIQRTQQEDSAVYLCASTPAGRPREQYFGPGTRLTVT.

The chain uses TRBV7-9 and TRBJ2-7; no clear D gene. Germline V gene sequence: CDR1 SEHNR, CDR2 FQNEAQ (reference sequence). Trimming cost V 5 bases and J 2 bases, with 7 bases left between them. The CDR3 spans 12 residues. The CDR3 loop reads CASSPNTYEQYF. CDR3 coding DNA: TGTGCCAGCAGCCCTAATACCTACGAGCAGTACTTC. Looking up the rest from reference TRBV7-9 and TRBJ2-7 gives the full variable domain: DTGVSQNPRHKITKRGQNVTFRCDPISEHNRLYWYRQTLGQGPEFLTYFQNEAQLEKSRLLSDRFSAERPKGSFSTLEIQRTEQGDSAMYLCASSPNTYEQYFGPGTRLTVT.

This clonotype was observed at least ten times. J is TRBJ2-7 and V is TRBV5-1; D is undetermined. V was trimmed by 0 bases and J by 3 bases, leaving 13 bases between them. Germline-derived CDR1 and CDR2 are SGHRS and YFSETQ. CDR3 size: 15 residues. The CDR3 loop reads CASSLVGGESYEQYF. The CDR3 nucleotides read TGCGCCAGCAGCTTGGTTGGCGGAGAGAGCTACGAGCAGTACTTC.

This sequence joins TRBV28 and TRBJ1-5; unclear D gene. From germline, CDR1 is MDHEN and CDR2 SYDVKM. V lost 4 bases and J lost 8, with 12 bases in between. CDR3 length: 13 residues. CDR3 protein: CASSWSPLKPQHF. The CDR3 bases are TGTGCCAGCAGTTGGTCGCCCTTGAAGCCCCAGCATTTT. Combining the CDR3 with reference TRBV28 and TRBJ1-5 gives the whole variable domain DVKVTQSSRYLVKRTGEKVFLECVQDMDHENMFWYRQDPGLGLRLIYFSYDVKMKEKGDIPEGYSVSREKKERFSLILESASTNQTSMYLCASSWSPLKPQHFGDGTRLSIL.

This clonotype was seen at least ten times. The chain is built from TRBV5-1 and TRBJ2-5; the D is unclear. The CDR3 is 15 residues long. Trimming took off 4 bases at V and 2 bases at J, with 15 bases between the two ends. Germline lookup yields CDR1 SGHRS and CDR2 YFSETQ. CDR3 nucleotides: TGCGCCAGCAGCGCCGAAGGGTACAGTCAAGAGACCCAGTACTTC. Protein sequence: CASSAEGYSQETQYF.

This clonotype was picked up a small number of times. CDR3: CASSELGTENTEAFF. DNA for the CDR3: TGTGCCAGCAGTGAACTGGGGACAGAGAACACTGAAGCTTTCTTT. The V call is TRBV6-1, the J call TRBJ1-1; 7 bases are a match to TRBD1. V lost 2 bases and J lost 1; bases outside the gene matches: 4. Per the germline V gene, CDR1 is MNHNS and CDR2 is SASEGT. This CDR3 has 15 residues.

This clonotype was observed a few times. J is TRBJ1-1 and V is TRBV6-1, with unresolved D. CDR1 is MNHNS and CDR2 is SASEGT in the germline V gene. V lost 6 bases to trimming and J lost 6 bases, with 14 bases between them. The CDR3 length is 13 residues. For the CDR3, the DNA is TGTGCCAGCAGAGAACAAGAGAGGGCTGAAGCTTTCTTT. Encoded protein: CASREQERAEAFF.

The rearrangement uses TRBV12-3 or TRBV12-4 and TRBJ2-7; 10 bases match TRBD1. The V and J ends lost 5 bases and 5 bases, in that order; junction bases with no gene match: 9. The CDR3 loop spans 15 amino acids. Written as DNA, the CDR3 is TGTGCCAGCAGTCCCCGGGACAGGGGAATCAACGAGCAGTACTTC. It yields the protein CASSPRDRGINEQYF.